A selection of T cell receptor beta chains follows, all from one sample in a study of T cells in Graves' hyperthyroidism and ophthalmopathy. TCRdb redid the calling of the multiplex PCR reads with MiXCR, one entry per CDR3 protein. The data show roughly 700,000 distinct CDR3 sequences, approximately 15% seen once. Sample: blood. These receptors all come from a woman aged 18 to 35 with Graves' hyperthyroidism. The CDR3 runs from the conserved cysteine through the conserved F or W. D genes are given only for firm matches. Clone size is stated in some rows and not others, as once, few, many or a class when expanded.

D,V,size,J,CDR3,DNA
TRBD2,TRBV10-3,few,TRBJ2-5,CAIEAGDGETQYF,TGTGCCATCGAGGCGGGGGACGGGGAGACCCAGTACTTC
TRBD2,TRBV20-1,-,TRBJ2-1,CSATVPGLAGARSYNEQFF,TGCAGTGCTACCGTCCCGGGACTAGCGGGAGCCCGCTCCTACAATGAGCAGTTCTTC
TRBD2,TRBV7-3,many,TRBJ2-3,CASSLISGGLTDTQYF,TGTGCCAGCAGCTTAATTAGCGGGGGACTCACAGATACGCAGTATTTT
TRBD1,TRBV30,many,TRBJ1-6,CAWRGGTDNSPLHF,TGTGCCTGGAGGGGTGGGACAGACAATTCACCCCTCCACTTT
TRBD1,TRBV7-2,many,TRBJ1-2,CASSKDRGINYGYTF,TGTGCCAGCAGCAAGGACAGGGGCATTAACTATGGCTACACCTTC
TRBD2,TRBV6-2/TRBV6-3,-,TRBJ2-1,CASSYPFSGRRSRRGNEQFF,TGTGCCAGCAGTTACCCCTTTAGCGGGAGGAGGTCCAGGAGGGGCAATGAGCAGTTCTTC
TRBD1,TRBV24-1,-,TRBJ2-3,CATSDQWTGDTDTQYF,TGTGCCACCAGTGATCAGTGGACAGGGGACACAGATACGCAGTATTTT
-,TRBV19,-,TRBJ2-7,CASSMRQGPLEQYF,TGTGCCAGTAGTATGAGGCAGGGGCCCCTCGAGCAGTACTTC
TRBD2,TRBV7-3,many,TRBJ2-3,CASSPGTSGGTQYF,TGTGCCAGCAGCCCTGGGACTAGCGGGGGTACGCAGTATTTT
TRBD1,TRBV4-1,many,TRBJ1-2,CASSQGIIRGQFDGYTF,TGCGCCAGCAGCCAAGGGATTATAAGGGGGCAATTTGATGGCTACACCTTC
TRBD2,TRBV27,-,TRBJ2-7,CASSFGGRVSEQYF,TGTGCCAGCAGTTTCGGCGGGAGGGTCAGCGAGCAGTACTTC
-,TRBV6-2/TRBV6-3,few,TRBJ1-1,CASSAGAANTEAFF,TGTGCCAGCAGTGCGGGGGCTGCGAACACTGAAGCTTTCTTT
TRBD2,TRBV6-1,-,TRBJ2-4,CASSSVIAGRLAKNTQYF,TGTGCCAGCAGCTCGGTAATAGCGGGACGACTAGCCAAAAACACTCAGTACTTC
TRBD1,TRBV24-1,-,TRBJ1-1,CAANEEKFRDSKMNTEAFF,TGTGCCGCTAACGAGGAGAAGTTTAGGGACAGCAAGATGAACACTGAAGCTTTCTTT
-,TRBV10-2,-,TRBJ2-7,CASSELASYEQYF,TGCGCCAGCAGTGAACTGGCCTCCTACGAGCAGTACTTC
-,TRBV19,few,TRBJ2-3,CASSKSGTSTDTQYF,TGTGCCAGTAGTAAATCCGGAACTAGCACAGATACGCAGTATTTT
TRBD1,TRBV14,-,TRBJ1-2,CASSQRQGGNYGYTF,TGTGCCAGCAGCCAGAGACAGGGCGGTAACTATGGCTACACCTTC
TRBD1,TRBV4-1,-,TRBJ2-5,CASSQGTGVGETQYF,TGCGCCAGCAGCCAAGGGACAGGGGTGGGCGAGACCCAGTACTTC
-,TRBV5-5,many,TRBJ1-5,CASSLTVVSNQPQHF,TGTGCCAGCAGCTTAACAGTCGTTAGCAATCAGCCCCAGCATTTT
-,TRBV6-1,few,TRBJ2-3,CASSEEPSTDTQYF,TGTGCCAGCAGTGAAGAACCTAGCACAGATACGCAGTATTTT
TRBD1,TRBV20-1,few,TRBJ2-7,CSALRGQDGRQYF,TGCAGTGCCCTTCGGGGACAGGACGGGAGGCAGTACTTC
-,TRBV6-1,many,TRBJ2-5,CASSPQIREEETQYF,TGTGCCAGCAGTCCCCAAATAAGGGAGGAAGAGACCCAGTACTTC
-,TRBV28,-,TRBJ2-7,CASSPLTRDRRYEQYF,TGTGCCAGCAGTCCTCTTACTCGGGACCGTCGCTACGAGCAGTACTTC
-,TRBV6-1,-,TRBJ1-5,CASSVQDAGAPQHF,TGTGCCAGCAGTGTACAGGACGCGGGGGCGCCCCAGCATTTT
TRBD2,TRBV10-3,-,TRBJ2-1,CAISEASGGVNEQFF,TGTGCCATCAGTGAGGCTAGCGGGGGCGTGAATGAGCAGTTCTTC
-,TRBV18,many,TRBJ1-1,CASSRGTSNTEAFF,TGTGCCAGCTCACGGGGTACTTCGAACACTGAAGCTTTCTTT
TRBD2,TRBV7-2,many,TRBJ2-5,CASSSRLASGETQYF,TGTGCCAGCAGCTCAAGACTAGCATCCGGGGAGACCCAGTACTTC
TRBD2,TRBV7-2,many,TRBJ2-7,CASSRVVGLAGSYEQYF,TGTGCCAGCAGCCGTGTGGTGGGACTAGCGGGGTCCTACGAGCAGTACTTC
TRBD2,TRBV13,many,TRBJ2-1,CASSQIAGGPYNEQFF,TGTGCCAGCAGCCAGATAGCGGGTGGGCCCTACAATGAGCAGTTCTTC
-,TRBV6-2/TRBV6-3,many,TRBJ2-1,CASSYTSYNEQFF,TGTGCCAGCAGTTATACCTCCTACAATGAGCAGTTCTTC
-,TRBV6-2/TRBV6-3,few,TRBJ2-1,CASSYSRTNEQFF,TGTGCCAGCAGTTACTCCCGGACCAATGAGCAGTTCTTC
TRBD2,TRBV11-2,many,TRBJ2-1,CASSLAGRKDEQFF,TGTGCCAGCAGCTTAGCCGGGAGGAAGGATGAGCAGTTCTTC
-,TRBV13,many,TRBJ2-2,CASSRNRLNTGELFF,TGTGCCAGCAGCAGGAACCGGCTAAACACCGGGGAGCTGTTTTTT
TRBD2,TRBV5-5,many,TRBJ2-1,CASRLHLADFYNEQFF,TGTGCCAGCAGGCTCCATCTAGCGGACTTTTACAATGAGCAGTTCTTC
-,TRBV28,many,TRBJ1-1,CATEGANRDVAFF,TGTGCCACCGAAGGGGCAAACAGGGATGTAGCTTTCTTT
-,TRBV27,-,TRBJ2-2,CASSLRPDPVELFF,TGTGCCAGCAGCTTGAGACCCGATCCGGTGGAGCTGTTTTTT
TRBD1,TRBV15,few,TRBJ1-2,CATRPGTDRPYGYTF,TGTGCCACCAGACCGGGGACAGACAGACCCTATGGCTACACCTTC
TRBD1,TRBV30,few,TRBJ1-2,CAWSPDRAYGYTF,TGTGCCTGGAGTCCGGACAGGGCCTATGGCTACACCTTC
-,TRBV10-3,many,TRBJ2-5,CAISASQETQYF,TGTGCCATCAGTGCCAGCCAAGAGACCCAGTACTTC
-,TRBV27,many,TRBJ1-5,CASRGLGVGNQPQHF,TGTGCCAGCAGGGGGTTAGGGGTTGGCAATCAGCCCCAGCATTTT
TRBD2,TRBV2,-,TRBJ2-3,CASSAAGADTDTQYF,TGTGCCAGCAGTGCAGCGGGGGCAGATACAGATACGCAGTATTTT